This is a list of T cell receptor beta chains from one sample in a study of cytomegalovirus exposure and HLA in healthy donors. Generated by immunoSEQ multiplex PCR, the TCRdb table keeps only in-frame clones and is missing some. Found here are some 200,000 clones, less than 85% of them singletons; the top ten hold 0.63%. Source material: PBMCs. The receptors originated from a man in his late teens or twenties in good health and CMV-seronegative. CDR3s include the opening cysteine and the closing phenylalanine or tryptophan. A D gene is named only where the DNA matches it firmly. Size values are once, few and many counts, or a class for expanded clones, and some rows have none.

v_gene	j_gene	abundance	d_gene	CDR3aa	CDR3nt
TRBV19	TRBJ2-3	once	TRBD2	CASKRTSGRRTDTQYF	TGTGCCAGTAAGCGGACTAGCGGAAGACGCACAGATACGCAGTATTTT
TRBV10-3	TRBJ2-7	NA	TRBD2	CAISAAGGGGQYF	TGTGCCATCAGTGCCGCGGGAGGGGGGGGGCAGTACTTC
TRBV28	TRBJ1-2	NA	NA	CASSLPPAGENYGYTF	TGTGCCAGCAGTTTACCGCCGGCGGGGGAGAACTATGGCTACACCTTC
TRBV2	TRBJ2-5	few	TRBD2	CASSVSLAGGGETQYF	TGTGCCAGCAGTGTCTCACTAGCGGGAGGGGGAGAGACCCAGTACTTC
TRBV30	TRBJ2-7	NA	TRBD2	CAWSGPPSGSYEQYF	TGTGCCTGGAGTGGGCCCCCTAGCGGGTCCTACGAGCAGTACTTC
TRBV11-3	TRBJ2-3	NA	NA	CASSLGGPDTQYF	TGTGCCAGCAGCCTGGGGGGGCCAGATACGCAGTATTTT
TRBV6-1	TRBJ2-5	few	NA	CASDPGRSGETQYF	TGTGCCAGCGACCCCGGACGCTCGGGGGAGACCCAGTACTTC
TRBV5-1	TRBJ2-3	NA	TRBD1	CASSLWDRNTDTQYF	TGCGCCAGCAGCTTGTGGGACAGAAACACAGATACGCAGTATTTT
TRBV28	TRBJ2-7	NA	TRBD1	CASSGTGHSYEQYF	TGTGCCAGCAGTGGGACAGGGCATTCGTACGAGCAGTACTTC
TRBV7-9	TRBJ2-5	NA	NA	CASSLIWGEQETQYF	TGTGCCAGCAGCTTAATTTGGGGCGAGCAAGAGACCCAGTACTTC
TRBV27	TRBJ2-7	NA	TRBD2	CASSVAGVSYEQYF	TGTGCCAGCAGTGTTGCGGGAGTCTCCTACGAGCAGTACTTC
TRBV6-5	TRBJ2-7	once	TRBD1	CASSYSGGPEQYF	TGTGCCAGCAGTTACTCAGGGGGCCCCGAGCAGTACTTC
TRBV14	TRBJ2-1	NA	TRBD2	CASSQVSGRDYNEQFF	TGTGCCAGCAGCCAAGTTAGCGGGAGGGATTACAATGAGCAGTTCTTC
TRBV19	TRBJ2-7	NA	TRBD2	CASSIGTSSAYEQYF	TGTGCCAGTAGTATAGGGACTAGCAGCGCCTACGAGCAGTACTTC
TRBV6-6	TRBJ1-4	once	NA	CASRPPGNLNEKLFF	TGTGCCAGCAGGCCCCCAGGGAACTTGAATGAAAAACTGTTTTTT
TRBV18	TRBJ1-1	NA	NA	CASSLRAPDTAAEAFF	TGTGCCAGCTCCCTCAGGGCCCCGGACACTGCGGCTGAAGCTTTCTTT
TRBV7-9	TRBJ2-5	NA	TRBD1	CASSSRDSHIRETQYF	TGTGCCAGCAGCTCACGGGACAGCCACATCAGGGAGACCCAGTACTTC
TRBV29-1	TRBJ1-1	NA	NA	CSVDRETTEAFF	TGCAGCGTTGACAGGGAAACCACTGAAGCTTTCTTT
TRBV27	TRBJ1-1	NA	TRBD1	CASSTLTSGGTGMNTEAFF	TGTGCCAGCAGTACTTTGACGAGTGGAGGGACAGGCATGAACACTGAAGCTTTCTTT
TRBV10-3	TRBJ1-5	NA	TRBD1	CAISSPGQGSQPQHF	TGTGCCATCAGTAGTCCGGGACAGGGATCTCAGCCCCAGCATTTT
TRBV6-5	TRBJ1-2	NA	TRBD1	CASRAGQFYGYTF	TGTGCCAGCAGGGCGGGACAGTTCTATGGCTACACCTTC
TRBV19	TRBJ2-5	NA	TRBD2	CASRLVAGQETQYF	TGTGCCAGTAGACTGGTAGCGGGACAAGAGACCCAGTACTTC
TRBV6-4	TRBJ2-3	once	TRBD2	CASREAGTDTQYF	TGTGCCAGCCGCGAAGCGGGAACAGATACGCAGTATTTT
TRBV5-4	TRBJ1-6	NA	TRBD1	CASSPDRVLSPLHF	TGTGCCAGCAGCCCCGACAGGGTCTTGTCACCCCTCCACTTT
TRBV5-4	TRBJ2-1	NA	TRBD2	CASSLGTSGYNEQFF	TGTGCCAGCAGCTTGGGGACTAGCGGATACAATGAGCAGTTCTTC
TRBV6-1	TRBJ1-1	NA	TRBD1	CASSQQGVTTEAFF	TGTGCCAGCAGCCAACAGGGGGTCACCACTGAAGCTTTCTTT
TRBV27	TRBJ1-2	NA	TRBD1	CASSLTRDSLIYGYTF	TGTGCCAGCAGTTTAACCCGGGACAGCCTAATCTATGGCTACACCTTC
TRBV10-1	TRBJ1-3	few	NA	CASSNTFGNTIYF	TGCGCCAGCAGCAATACTTTTGGAAACACCATATATTTT
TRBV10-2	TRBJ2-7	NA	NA	CASLMQSYEQYF	TGCGCCAGCCTGATGCAGTCCTACGAGCAGTACTTC